The rows below give T cell receptor beta chains drawn from one sample of a study of cytomegalovirus exposure and HLA in healthy donors. Sequencing used immunoSEQ multiplex PCR; TCRdb keeps in-frame clones, though not all of them. The repertoire holds more than 150,000 clones, with 80% to 90% as singletons. Source material: PBMCs. The receptor source for this set is a girl aged 2-10 years in good health and CMV-seropositive. Both conserved end residues are part of each CDR3. D genes are given only for firm matches. Size tells how often a clone was seen (once, few, many) or the class of an expanded clone, and some rows leave it out.

J: TRBJ1-5; D: TRBD1; length: 16; V: TRBV2; size: NA; CDR3: CASSLPGQGINQPQHF; DNA: TGTGCCAGCAGTTTACCGGGACAGGGGATCAATCAGCCCCAGCATTTT
J: TRBJ2-1; D: TRBD2; length: 21; V: TRBV10-3; size: NA; CDR3: CAISGVGLAGQAQAPYNEQFF; DNA: TGTGCCATCAGTGGAGTAGGACTAGCGGGGCAAGCTCAAGCCCCCTACAATGAGCAGTTCTTC
J: TRBJ2-7; D: NA; length: 14; V: TRBV6-6; size: NA; CDR3: CASSYPDSPYEQYF; DNA: TGTGCCAGCAGTTACCCGGACAGCCCCTACGAGCAGTACTTC
J: TRBJ1-1; D: NA; length: 12; V: TRBV11-3; size: NA; CDR3: CASSLVRTEAFF; DNA: TGTGCCAGCAGCTTAGTACGGACAGAAGCTTTCTTT
J: TRBJ2-3; D: TRBD1; length: 14; V: TRBV5-1; size: NA; CDR3: CASSWGTVTDTQYF; DNA: TGCGCCAGCAGCTGGGGGACAGTCACAGATACGCAGTATTTT
J: TRBJ1-1; D: TRBD1; length: 15; V: TRBV27; size: once; CDR3: CASNLAGQGYTEAFF; DNA: TGTGCCAGTAACCTCGCCGGACAGGGTTACACTGAAGCTTTCTTT
J: TRBJ2-3; D: NA; length: 15; V: TRBV18; size: NA; CDR3: CASSQSVGEYDTQYF; DNA: TGTGCCAGCTCACAAAGCGTAGGAGAGTATGATACGCAGTATTTT
J: TRBJ2-1; D: TRBD2; length: 16; V: TRBV28; size: NA; CDR3: CASSLLGTSGSNEQFF; DNA: TGTGCCAGCAGTTTATTGGGGACTAGCGGGAGCAATGAGCAGTTCTTC
J: TRBJ1-2; D: NA; length: 14; V: TRBV4-1; size: once; CDR3: CASSHPGNLYDYTF; DNA: TGCGCCAGCAGCCACCCCGGGAACCTCTATGACTACACCTTC
J: TRBJ1-1; D: NA; length: 14; V: TRBV19; size: NA; CDR3: CASTTGFGDTEAFF; DNA: TGTGCCAGTACCACAGGGTTTGGGGACACTGAAGCTTTCTTT
J: TRBJ2-7; D: NA; length: 13; V: TRBV29-1; size: NA; CDR3: CSVEESRAYEQYF; DNA: TGCAGCGTTGAAGAGTCCAGGGCTTACGAGCAGTACTTC
J: TRBJ2-7; D: TRBD1; length: 14; V: TRBV5-1; size: NA; CDR3: CASSLGGQAYEQYF; DNA: TGCGCCAGCAGCTTGGGGGGACAGGCTTACGAGCAGTACTTC
J: TRBJ2-3; D: TRBD1; length: 14; V: TRBV10-1; size: NA; CDR3: CASSEGGPVDTQYF; DNA: TGCGCCAGCAGTGAAGGGGGCCCGGTAGATACGCAGTATTTT
J: TRBJ1-3; D: NA; length: 13; V: TRBV30; size: NA; CDR3: CAWRSGVSFTIYF; DNA: TGTGCCTGGAGGTCTGGAGTTTCTTTCACCATATATTTT